The following is a T cell receptor (beta chain) sequence with its context. The antigen is unknown. For CDR3 and TCR beta VDJ profiling, genomic DNA was the template used. TCRdb called the reads again in MiXCR, with one record for every CDR3 protein. The sample lists around 250,000 distinct CDR3 sequences, approximately 57% occurring once. The sample belongs to a study of CD8+CD57+ T cells in acquired aplastic anemia. Study summary: The study obtained an average of 3.2 ug of DNA from sorted CD4+ and CD8+ cells.

Study-wide results and limits: Controls did not differ significantly from patients in CD8+ Simpson's diversity. Patients and controls had in common approximately 29 CD8+ CDR3 sequences.

Germline CDR1 DFQATT, CDR2 SNEGSKA (reference sequence). Trimming cost V 7 bases and J 0 bases; bases outside gene matches: 5. CDR3 size: 13 residues. The chain carries TRBV20-1 and TRBJ2-5; 7 nucleotides agree with TRBD1. The sequenced sample consisted of sorted CD4+, CD8+, or CD8+CD57+ T cells (not recorded which) from PBMCs. The origin of this receptor is a human donor with severe aplastic anemia or a healthy control (not recorded which). The CDR3 sequence is CSVIQGNQETQYF. In DNA, the CDR3 is TGCAGTGTTATACAGGGGAACCAAGAGACCCAGTACTTC.